A single sample gave rise to the 6 T cell receptor beta chains below, sequenced in a study of siplizumab effects on memory and regulatory T cells. Here immunoSEQ multiplex PCR was the method, and the copy in TCRdb shows in-frame clones only, minus some. Of approximately 110,000 clones in the sample, 85% to 95% are singletons; the top ten hold about 0.32%. Sequencing used CD4+ T cells sorted from blood. These receptors all stem from a human donor in good health.

This chain joins TRBV5-4 and TRBJ1-6, with a possible D match to TRBD1 (6 bases). The CDR3 is 14 amino acids. Per the germline V gene, CDR1 is SGHNT and CDR2 is YYREEE (reference sequence). V was shortened by 3 bases and J by 9 bases, with 13 bases between the two germline ends. Here the CDR3 reads CASSSQGPLSPLHF. The DNA for the CDR3 is TGTGCCAGCAGCTCGCAGGGGCCCCTTTCACCCCTCCACTTT.

This clone was detected once. CDR3 residues: CASSDEQYF. Here the CDR3 DNA reads TGTGCCAGCAGCGACGAGCAGTACTTC. J is TRBJ2-7 and V is TRBV9; D ambiguous. Trimming removed 3 bases at V and 5 bases at J, with 0 bases between. This CDR3 has 9 amino acids. Germline loops: CDR1 SGDLS, CDR2 YYNGEE. Combining the CDR3 with reference TRBV9 and TRBJ2-7 gives the whole variable domain DSGVTQTPKHLITATGQRVTLRCSPRSGDLSVYWYQQSLDQGLQFLIQYYNGEERAKGNILERFSAQQFPDLHSELNLSSLELGDSALYFCASSDEQYFGPGTRLTVT.

The chain uses TRBV5-6 and TRBJ2-7; no clear D gene. V lost 2 bases to trimming and J lost 3 bases, with 3 bases between them. The germline CDR1 and CDR2 sequences are SGHDT and YYEEEE. The CDR3 is 11 amino acids. The DNA of the CDR3 is TGTGCCAGCAGCTTCCGCTACGAGCAGTACTTC. This encodes CASSFRYEQYF.

The chain has TRBV5-5 and TRBJ2-1; a possible D gene is TRBD1 (6 bases). CDR1 and CDR2 (germline): SGHKS, YYEKEE (reference sequence). The V end was cut by 4 bases, the J end by 3 bases, with 17 bases between. The length of the CDR3 is 16 residues. The CDR3 loop is CASSPGQTGGYNEQFF. In DNA, the CDR3 is TGTGCCAGCAGCCCCGGGCAGACAGGTGGCTACAATGAGCAGTTCTTC.

The CDR3 protein is CASSVAGVRSGANVLTF. As DNA, the CDR3 is TGTGCCAGCAGCGTAGCGGGTGTTAGGTCTGGGGCCAACGTCCTGACTTTC. The gene calls are TRBV9 and TRBJ2-6; D not certain. V shed 0 bases and J shed 1 base, with 11 bases lying between them. CDR1 SGDLS and CDR2 YYNGEE come from the germline V gene. The CDR3 is 17 residues long.

The V call is TRBV2, the J call TRBJ2-3; TRBD2 might be the D (6 bases). The germline V and J ends were trimmed by 4 bases and 3 bases, with 11 bases remaining between them. Looked up from germline, CDR1 is SNHLY and CDR2 is FYNNEI. The CDR3 loop spans 14 amino acids. CDR3 region: CASSGGVGTDTQYF. The CDR3 DNA sequence: TGTGCCAGCAGTGGGGGGGTAGGGACAGATACGCAGTATTTT.